This TCR beta chain appears in the sequencing data of a study of blood T cell repertoires in COVID-19. The overall study: Samples of COVID-19 (acute and convalescent) were obtained from the United States, Italy and Spain. PBMCs, B-cell-depleted T cells, or T cells provided the cDNA or gDNA that made up the material.

The CDR3 is made up of 11 amino acids. Trimming shortened V by 4 bases and J by 9 bases, and 8 bases separated the two germline ends. CDR1 and CDR2 from the germline V gene are SGHDT and YYEEEE. Authors' data handling: By means of reference gene primer amplification, nucleated cell counts were estimated. Some clones are missing from TCRdb's copy, which holds only in-frame ones; the method was immunoSEQ multiplex PCR. V and J calls and clone size are copied from that table; D and trimming were computed from the DNA. The data contain roughly 230,000 clones, 85% of them seen just once; the ten biggest clones take up roughly 5.3%.

The chain recombines TRBV5-6 with TRBJ2-1; possible D gene TRBD1, 5 bases. Sequenced sample: peripheral blood. This receptor was taken from a man in his fifties or sixties with COVID-19, enrolled during active disease. The CDR3 here is CASSLGPEQFF. As DNA, the CDR3 is TGTGCCAGCAGCCTGGGGCCTGAGCAGTTCTTC.